A single T cell receptor (beta chain) is shown here with its context. As yet, its antigen is unknown. RNA, at about 0.45 to 1 ug, was reverse transcribed with random hexamers. An immunoSEQ multiplex PCR amplified TCR beta CDR3 over 54 Vbeta and 13 Jbeta. TCRdb analysed the immunoSEQ multiplex PCR reads with MiXCR anew, one entry per CDR3 protein. The sample contains hundreds of thousands of distinct CDR3 sequences, roughly 85% of which appear only once. These data come from a study of CD8 T cells in Susac syndrome. General study points: As acknowledged by the study, its TCR sequencing and HLA analysis included a relatively small number of individuals.

This CDR3 comprises 15 residues. V shed 4 bases, J shed 6 bases, and the junction held 8 bases outside the gene matches. In germline, CDR1 is SGHAT, CDR2 FQNNGV. The receptor's source is a human donor with multiple sclerosis. Sequencing was performed on CD8+ T cells from PBMCs. The chain has TRBV11-2 and TRBJ2-1; 8 nucleotides line up with TRBD2. This CDR3 reads CASSSPLTSANEQFF. The CDR3 bases are TGTGCCAGCAGCTCTCCCTTGACTAGCGCCAATGAGCAGTTCTTC.